The sequence of this T cell receptor beta chain was determined in a study of shared clonotypes between healthy human individuals. Study results and limitations: Sampling used blood alone; tissue repertoires probably differ. Naive CD4 clonotypes overlapped across a few donors at roughly 5%.

On this clone: Antigen: not known. Other DNA variants within this sample encode the same CDR3.

Sequenced by immunoSEQ multiplex PCR; TCRdb stores in-frame clones only, minus some. The sample carries millions of clones, 90% to 95% recorded once. CDR1 is SGHRS and CDR2 is YFSETQ in the germline V gene. J lost 4 bases, V lost 4 bases, and 4 bases had no gene match. This CDR3 spans 14 amino acids. This clonotype was obtained from a young man in good health. Sequenced input: naive CD4+ T cells sorted from blood. Subset reported: CD45RA+ positively selected. V and J are TRBV5-1 and TRBJ1-1, with 10 positions matching TRBD1. This CDR3 reads CASSPRTGGTEAFF. The DNA for the CDR3 is TGCGCCAGCAGCCCGAGGACAGGGGGCACTGAAGCTTTCTTT. Based on the CDR3 plus reference TRBV5-1 and TRBJ1-1, the full variable domain is KAGVTQTPRYLIKTRGQQVTLSCSPISGHRSVSWYQQTPGQGLQFLFEYFSETQRNKGNFPGRFSGRQFSNSRSEMNVSTLELGDSALYLCASSPRTGGTEAFFGQGTRLTVV.